The 16 T cell receptor beta chains below come from one sample, sequenced in a study of OX40 agonist ivuxolimab in advanced cancers. Only in-frame clones appear in the TCRdb table, and some are missing; sequencing was by immunoSEQ multiplex PCR. The sample holds roughly 70,000 clones; approximately 78% are singletons and the top ten take 0.35% to 0.5%. Sequences were derived from CD4+ or CD8+ T cells sorted from blood, sampled in a trial of the OX40 agonist ivuxolimab. These receptors came from an adult with an advanced solid tumor such as melanoma, head and neck, liver or kidney cancer.

This chain joins TRBV19 and TRBJ2-2, with TRBD2 as a possible D gene (6 bases). The CDR3 is 15 residues long. Germline loops: CDR1 LNHDA, CDR2 SQIVND (reference sequence). V lost 8 bases to trimming and J lost 5 bases, with 18 bases between them. The CDR3 bases are TGTGCCAGTCGGTGGGGTAGCGGAACAACCGGGGAGCTGTTTTTT. It is translated as CASRWGSGTTGELFF. The full variable domain, with the rest looked up from reference TRBV19 and TRBJ2-2, is DGGITQSPKYLFRKEGQNVTLSCEQNLNHDAMYWYRQDPGQGLRLIYYSQIVNDFQKGDIAEGYSVSREKKESFPLTVTSAQKNPTAFYLCASRWGSGTTGELFFGEGSRLTVL.

This chain links TRBV7-2 with TRBJ1-4; D call uncertain. Germline V gene lookup returns CDR1 SGHTA and CDR2 FQGNSA. This CDR3 has 15 residues. V lost 1 base to trimming and J lost 0 bases, with 6 bases between them. DNA of the CDR3: TGTGCCAGCAGCTTAGGGCCGACAACTAATGAAAAACTGTTTTTT. Encoded protein: CASSLGPTTNEKLFF.

The chain is built from TRBV7-8 and TRBJ2-3, with a possible D match to TRBD2 (5 bases). Per germline, CDR1 SGHVS and CDR2 FQNEAQ. This CDR3 contains 16 residues. Trimming took off 2 bases at V and 2 bases at J, with 14 bases between the two ends. The CDR3 sequence: CASSLIGGRATDTQYF. DNA for the CDR3: TGTGCCAGCAGCTTAATAGGAGGACGGGCCACAGATACGCAGTATTTT.

This clone has only one observation. The chain is built from TRBV7-2 and TRBJ2-7; D is possibly TRBD1 (6 bases). The CDR3 runs 14 residues. In germline, CDR1 is SGHTA, CDR2 FQGNSA. Between the trimmed V and J ends, which lost 4 bases and 4 bases, there was a span of 14 bases. CDR3 region: CASSWIGTQYEQYF. The CDR3 region has the DNA TGTGCCAGCAGCTGGATTGGGACACAGTACGAGCAGTACTTC.

This rearrangement joins TRBV5-1 to TRBJ1-3; D unclear. Per germline, CDR1 SGHRS and CDR2 YFSETQ. The length of the CDR3 is 15 residues. Trimming took 5 bases from V and 0 from J, leaving 12 bases between them. CDR3 region: CASSRDASSGNTIYF. CDR3 sequence (DNA): TGCGCCAGCAGTCGGGATGCGAGCTCTGGAAACACCATATATTTT.

This clone was seen just once. J is TRBJ1-2 and V is TRBV2; D gene unclear. This CDR3 contains 13 residues. V shed 0 bases and J shed 8 bases, with 10 bases lying between them. Germline values: CDR1 SNHLY, CDR2 FYNNEI. The CDR3 nucleotides are TGTGCCAGCAGTGAAGCGGATCGTGGGGGCTACACCTTC. This gives the protein CASSEADRGGYTF.

This clone was seen more than once but under ten times. J is TRBJ2-7 and V is TRBV9; D is possibly TRBD2 (6 bases). The CDR3 has 15 residues. The ends were cut back, 3 bases at V and 6 bases at J, with 19 bases in the middle. Germline V gene sequence: CDR1 SGDLS, CDR2 YYNGEE. This CDR3 reads CASSGRSGSGGEQYF. CDR3 bases: TGTGCCAGCAGCGGGCGAAGTGGCTCCGGGGGCGAGCAGTACTTC.

The table lists this clone with a few counts. Here the CDR3 reads CSAERNGYTF. CDR3 DNA sequence: TGCAGTGCTGAACGGAATGGCTACACCTTC. V gene TRBV20-1 combines with J gene TRBJ1-2; D is unresolved. CDR3 length equals 10 residues. The V and J ends lost 5 bases and 6 bases respectively, with 7 bases between them. Germline CDR1 and CDR2: DFQATT and SNEGSKA (reference sequence).

The J gene is TRBJ1-6, the V gene TRBV2; 10 nucleotides line up with TRBD1. The germline gives CDR1 SNHLY, CDR2 FYNNEI. J lost 10 bases, V lost 5 bases, and 5 bases had no gene match. This CDR3 has 14 amino acids. CDR3 amino acids: CASSMTGGGSPLHF. The CDR3 region has the DNA TGTGCCAGCAGTATGACAGGGGGCGGCTCACCCCTCCACTTT.

The chain carries TRBV27 and TRBJ1-1, with a tentative D call TRBD1 (6 bases). Germline V lookup: CDR1 MNHEY, CDR2 SMNVEV (reference sequence). Trimming stripped 5 bases from V and 3 bases from J, with 13 bases between. The CDR3 sequence is 14 residues long. The CDR3 protein is CASSTNRDYTEAFF. The CDR3, as DNA: TGTGCCAGCAGTACCAACAGGGATTACACTGAAGCTTTCTTT.

V is TRBV5-1 and J is TRBJ1-6, with D tentatively TRBD1 (5 bases). Germline assignment: CDR1 SGHRS and CDR2 YFSETQ. Trimming cost V 4 bases and J 10 bases, with 21 bases left between them. The CDR3 is 16 amino acids. The CDR3 coding sequence is TGCGCCAGCAGCGCGGGGACCCAGGGCAGCGGGTCACCCCTCCACTTT. Translating gives CASSAGTQGSGSPLHF.

This clone was detected only a few times. The rearrangement uses TRBV6-5 and TRBJ1-2; no clear D. CDR1 and CDR2 from the germline V gene are MNHEY and SVGAGI. Trimming cost V 2 bases and J 4 bases, with 5 bases left between them. CDR3 size: 12 residues. The CDR3 reads CASSYNGYGYTF. DNA of the CDR3: TGTGCCAGCAGTTACAATGGCTATGGCTACACCTTC.

The V gene is TRBV4-3, the J gene TRBJ2-2; 9 bases line up with TRBD2. CDR3 length equals 18 residues. The junction had 11 bases not matched to a gene; V was cut back by 0 bases and J by 6 bases. CDR1 and CDR2 from the germline V gene are LGHNA and YSLEER. CDR3 sequence: CASSQDLLAGGPPGELFF. The CDR3 DNA sequence: TGCGCCAGCAGCCAAGATCTCCTGGCGGGAGGGCCCCCCGGGGAGCTGTTTTTT.

This chain connects TRBV7-9 to TRBJ1-1; 9 bases agree with TRBD1. V dropped 4 bases and J dropped 3; count of bases not matched to a gene: 12. Germline lookup yields CDR1 SEHNR and CDR2 FQNEAQ (reference sequence). The CDR3 consists of 17 residues. Here the CDR3 DNA reads TGTGCCAGCAGCTCAGTCCCGGGACAGGGACTGGACACTGAAGCTTTCTTT. The encoded protein is CASSSVPGQGLDTEAFF.

The chain is built from TRBV28 and TRBJ1-5, with TRBD1 as a possible D gene (6 bases). Germline V gene sequence: CDR1 MDHEN, CDR2 SYDVKM. Trimming stripped 0 bases from V and 4 bases from J, with 10 bases between. This CDR3 region has 15 residues. In nucleotides, the CDR3 is TGTGCCAGCAGTTTATGGGACAGCAGAAATCAGCCCCAGCATTTT. Translation: CASSLWDSRNQPQHF.

The chain recombines TRBV28 with TRBJ1-2, with D maybe TRBD1 (6 bases). The CDR3 contains 14 residues. Trimming took 7 bases from V and 4 from J, leaving 16 bases between them. CDR1 is MDHEN and CDR2 is SYDVKM in the germline V gene. The CDR3, as DNA: TGTGCCAGCACTAACTTCCAGGGGTTCTATGGCTACACCTTC. Translating it yields CASTNFQGFYGYTF.